One T cell receptor (beta chain) is described in this entry. Its antigen is not known. Here immunoSEQ multiplex PCR was the method, and the copy in TCRdb shows in-frame clones only, minus some. The repertoire holds about 73,000 clones, with under 95% as singletons. CDR3 length: 15 residues. Trimming cost V 0 bases and J 2 bases, with 11 bases left between them. CDR1 is MNHNS, CDR2 SASEGT, per germline. This record comes from a study of OX40 agonist ivuxolimab in advanced cancers. Across the study: The patients received ivuxolimab by intravenous route every 2 weeks at 0.01 to 10 mg/kg. Partial responses were recorded for three patients, including one with hepatocellular carcinoma and two with cutaneous melanoma. General study findings and limits: At 0.1 to 3.0 mg/kg and by week 6, clonal expansion occurred in CD4+ and CD8+ blood T cells. A proportion of nonresponders additionally exhibited low normalized T-cell clonal expansion.

Specimen: CD4+ or CD8+ T cells sorted from blood, collected in a trial of the OX40 agonist ivuxolimab. The TCR was taken from an adult with an advanced solid tumor such as melanoma, head and neck, liver or kidney cancer. This chain links TRBV6-1 with TRBJ2-7; tentative D call: TRBD2 (5 bases). CDR3 region: CASSEAARATYEQYF. The CDR3 DNA reads TGTGCCAGCAGTGAAGCGGCGCGGGCGACCTACGAGCAGTACTTC.